This TCR beta chain is drawn from a study of T cells in Graves' hyperthyroidism and ophthalmopathy (dated by TCRdb to the late 2010s). About the investigation overall: Peripheral blood samples were taken at initial diagnosis, before any treatment was given. Prospective prediction of ophthalmopathy was tested in an independent validation cohort of about 19 hyperthyroidism patients and around 16 patients who later progressed to ophthalmopathy. TCR Vbeta CDR3 sequencing of approximately 140 peripheral blood samples (roughly 41 ophthalmopathy, over 70 hyperthyroidism and some 17 progressor patients) is reported in the paper. Once sampling was done, hyperthyroidism patients were given methimazole at a starting dose of 30 mg daily, whereas ophthalmopathy patients were given high-dose intravenous methylprednisolone. In about six Graves' hyperthyroidism patients, the study also compared T-cell repertoires from thyroid tissue with T-cell repertoires from blood. A discovery cohort of roughly 100 patients, fewer than 50 with Graves' ophthalmopathy and fewer than 65 with stable Graves' hyperthyroidism, was used to find distinguishing TCR V-J signatures. The 85 to 100 discovery patients were randomly split 7:3 into training and test sets. Beyond this particular receptor, the publication reports: In validation, the model predicted progression to ophthalmopathy with approximately 70% sensitivity and around 72% specificity, a median of around six months before onset. No statistical method was used to fix the sample size in advance, and group allocation was not hidden from the investigators. Blood samples also contained most of the expanded thyroid clonotypes (frequency above 0.001), which suggests that blood repertoires may reflect thyroid immune responses. Ophthalmopathy was separated from stable hyperthyroidism by a 13 V-J signature model, with approximately 89% sensitivity and approximately 81% specificity obtained in cross-validation and 80%/75% obtained in testing.

Ophthalmopathy patients had moderately to severely active disease, Clinical Activity Score of at least 3, NOSPECS grade of at least 4, and duration under 3 months. Exclusion was applied to patients with uncontrolled infections, other autoimmune diseases, pregnancy or lactation. Diagnoses were based on clinical symptoms, serum thyroxine and TRAb, thyroid ultrasound and orbital computed tomography. Ficoll-Paque density gradient centrifugation was used to isolate PBMCs from about 10 ml of fresh peripheral blood. Total RNA was extracted with Trizol reagent, and quality was checked on an Agilent 2100 Bioanalyzer. Amplification of TCR beta CDR3 regions was carried out from RNA transcripts. The first round of RT-PCR for the TCR CDR3 was performed with the HTBI primer set and the Qiagen OneStep RT-PCR kit. A second multiplex PCR round built the libraries, followed by size selection and purification. Paired-end sequencing of the libraries was performed with 100 bp reads on an Illumina HiSeq2000. In the original analysis: SOAPnuke was used to process the raw data, removing reads that contained adapters or uncalled bases, had a mean Phred below 15, or lacked an exact match to the constant primer or identifier. COPE v1.2.5 was used to merge the high-quality paired reads, and each unique nucleotide sequence was defined as a clonotype. Clonotypes were aligned to IMGT TRBV, TRBD and TRBJ reference segments using MiTCR v1.1. The analysis was restricted to V-J combinations with a frequency above 0.0001, which together covered 99.2% of the repertoires. A TCS score was defined as the ratio between F50 (clonal expansion) and ExV (chaos), using BLOSUM62-based TCRdist between CDR3 peptides within each V-J. Welch's t-statistics and random forest reduced some 510 V-J features to 10 to 15, which were used in a naive Bayes classifier (R e1071). TCRdb reanalyzed the raw reads on its own, using fastp at Q25 for trimming and MiXCR for clone calling, and kept in-frame beta chains. Rows with a matching CDR3 protein are joined into one entry that keeps the most common DNA and genes. The V and J calls follow TCRdb's processing rather than the paper's. The table for this sample lists hundreds of thousands of distinct CDR3 sequences; around 22% of them were counted only once. The ten largest clonotypes hold 11% of the sample.

Its CDR3 holds 14 amino acids, cysteine through phenylalanine. Left in the record is the CDR3 DNA by itself, 42 bases read in frame from the first base. V is cut by 4 bases and J by 2 bases, and the space between the germline ends is 12 bases. Taken from the germline V gene, the CDR1 and CDR2 loops are SNHLY and FYNNEI. This clonotype was seen ten or more times. Which antigen it targets is not known. No base quality values were provided; no much bigger clone lies one nucleotide off. Sequencing was done on a sample of blood. The V and J segments used are TRBV2 and TRBJ2-7; tentative D gene TRBD2, with 6 bases matching. The TCR comes from a woman aged 25-40 years with Graves' ophthalmopathy. The sequenced DNA: TGTGCCAGCAGTGTGGGGAGGTCAGCCTACGAGCAGTACTTC. Translated, this is CASSVGRSAYEQYF.